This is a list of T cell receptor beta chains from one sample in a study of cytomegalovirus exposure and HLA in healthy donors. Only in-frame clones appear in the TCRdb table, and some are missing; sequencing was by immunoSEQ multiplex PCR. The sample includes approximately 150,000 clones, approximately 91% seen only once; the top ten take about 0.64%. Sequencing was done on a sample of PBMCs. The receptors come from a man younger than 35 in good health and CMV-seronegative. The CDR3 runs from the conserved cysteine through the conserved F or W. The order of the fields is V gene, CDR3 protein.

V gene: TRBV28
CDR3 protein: CASSSPGGYTF

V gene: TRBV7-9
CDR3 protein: CASSSFSRDRGVAKNIQYF

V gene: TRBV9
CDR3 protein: CASGQLPTQETQYF

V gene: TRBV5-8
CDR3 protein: CASSMGPTYSPLHF

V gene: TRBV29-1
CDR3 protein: CSVGGRLNTEAFF

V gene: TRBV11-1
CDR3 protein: CASSLFQGGGEQFF

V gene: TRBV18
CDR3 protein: CASSPPGTSGAETQYF

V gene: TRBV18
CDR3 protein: CASSLPDRVRSGELFF

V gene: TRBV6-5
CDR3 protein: CASTPGPGVGEKLFF

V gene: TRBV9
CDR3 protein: CASSVQGGWTDTQYF

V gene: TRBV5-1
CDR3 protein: CASSLLAGGPLSYNEQFF

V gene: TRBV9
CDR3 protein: CASSVPAGTSGREDTQYF

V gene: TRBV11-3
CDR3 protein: CASSLDRTGANGYTF

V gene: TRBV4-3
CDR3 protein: CASSQDREGAVNTEAFF

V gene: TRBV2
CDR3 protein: CAPYKNTEAFF

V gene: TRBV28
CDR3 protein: CASSGALGTGGFGELFF

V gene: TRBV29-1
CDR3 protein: CSVAGAPSGQGNEKLFF

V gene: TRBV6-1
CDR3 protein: CASSATTGIYGYTF

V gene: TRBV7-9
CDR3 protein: CASSPDRSQYEQYF

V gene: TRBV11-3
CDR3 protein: CASSLGPLSYNEQFF

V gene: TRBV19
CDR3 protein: CASLRTGAALFGYTF

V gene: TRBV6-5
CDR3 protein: CATSSSGANVLTF

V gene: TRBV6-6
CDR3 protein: CASSYSKQGGREAFF

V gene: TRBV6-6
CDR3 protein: CASSPSGGGYTQYF

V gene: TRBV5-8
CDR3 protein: CASSLAAYGYTF

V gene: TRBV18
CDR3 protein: CASSRDRAYGYTF

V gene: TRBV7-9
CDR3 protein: CASSPPTGRGYTF